This T cell receptor (beta chain) was recovered during a study of cytomegalovirus exposure and HLA in healthy donors. Study results and caveats: TCR beta sequences reportedly predicted most subjects' HLA-A and HLA-B alleles accurately.

Researchers ran the PCR with 60 Vbeta and 13 Jbeta primers. Profiled with immunoSEQ multiplex PCR; TCRdb holds only in-frame clones, not every one. The data contain about 170,000 clones, over 60% of them singletons. As to this clone: Its antigen is still unknown.

Germline CDR1 reads SGHTA; CDR2 reads FQGNSA. Trimming took 4 bases from V and 7 from J; bases not matched to a gene: 9. The CDR3 is 15 amino acids. The V and J genes are TRBV7-2 and TRBJ1-5; 8 bases agree with TRBD1. This clonotype was obtained from a woman in her forties or fifties in good health and CMV-seronegative. Sequenced sample: PBMCs. CDR3 sequence: CASSSRTGWGQPQHF. CDR3 DNA: TGTGCCAGCAGCTCCCGGACAGGGTGGGGGCAGCCCCAGCATTTT.